The 23 T cell receptor beta chains below all came from one sample that was sequenced in a study of T cells in Graves' hyperthyroidism and ophthalmopathy. Template material for amplifying TCR beta CDR3 regions consisted of RNA transcripts. The HTBI primer set drove a first-round RT-PCR of the TCR CDR3. One entry per CDR3 protein results from TCRdb running MiXCR on the multiplex PCR reads. The sample includes about 530,000 distinct CDR3 sequences, 15% to 20% of them seen just once. Sequenced sample: blood. The source is a woman aged 18-29 years with Graves' ophthalmopathy.

Remarks on this clonotype: A read error may produce the germline difference seen at one junction end. V gene TRBV13 combines with J gene TRBJ2-1; D unresolved. The CDR3 extends over 14 amino acids. The germline V gene has CDR1 PRHDT and CDR2 FYEKMQ (reference sequence). CDR3 amino acids: CASSVGTNYNEQFF. In nucleotides, the CDR3 is TGTGCCAGCAGCGTAGGTACAAACTACAATGAGCAGTTCTTC.

This clonotype was counted at least ten times. V and J are TRBV7-3 and TRBJ2-1; 10 bases fit TRBD1. Unmatched junction bases numbered 21, after V lost 4 bases and J lost 3 bases. There are 21 residues in the CDR3. The germline CDR1 and CDR2 sequences are SGHTA and FQGTGA. The CDR3, as DNA: TGTGCCAGCAGCTCGCGGACAGGGGGTTATCGATGGGGGAAAGACTACAATGAGCAGTTCTTC. Encoded protein: CASSSRTGGYRWGKDYNEQFF.

This clonotype was seen a handful of times. This chain links TRBV29-1 with TRBJ1-3, with a weak D call TRBD1 (5 bases). The CDR3 consists of 12 residues. Between the trimmed V and J ends, which lost 5 bases and 5 bases, there was a span of 10 bases. CDR1 SQVTM and CDR2 ANQGSEA come from the germline V gene. Here the CDR3 reads CSVRTGRNTIYF. The CDR3 DNA reads TGCAGCGTTCGAACAGGCCGAAACACCATATATTTT.

This clonotype showed up just a few times. The chain links TRBV19 to TRBJ2-1; weak D call: TRBD2 (7 bases). V gave up 2 bases and J gave up 6 bases, with 14 bases separating them. The CDR3 contains 15 residues. Germline loops: CDR1 LNHDA, CDR2 SQIVND (reference sequence). The CDR3: CASSILGGAVNEQFF. CDR3 nucleotide sequence: TGTGCCAGTAGTATATTGGGGGGGGCGGTCAATGAGCAGTTCTTC.

This clonotype was detected many times. V is TRBV12-3 or TRBV12-4 and J is TRBJ1-5; perhaps TRBD1 as D (5 bases). The CDR3 loop spans 13 amino acids. The germline V and J ends were trimmed by 5 bases and 6 bases, with 11 bases remaining between them. This chain's CDR3 is CASSVYRSQPQHF. The CDR3 nucleotides read TGTGCCAGCAGTGTATACAGGAGTCAGCCCCAGCATTTT.

This clonotype showed up just a few times. The gene calls are TRBV4-1 and TRBJ2-1; tentatively, D is TRBD2 (5 bases). CDR1 is MGHRA, CDR2 YSYEKL, per germline. The CDR3 is 15 residues long. Trimming removed 2 bases at V and 0 bases at J, with 8 bases between. As DNA, the CDR3 is TGCGCCAGCAGCCAATTACTAGTCTCCTACAATGAGCAGTTCTTC. This gives the protein CASSQLLVSYNEQFF.

The table lists this clonotype with a few counts. This chain links TRBV7-9 with TRBJ1-1, with D maybe TRBD1 (6 bases). V was clipped by 3 bases and J by 4 bases, with 12 bases between them. This CDR3 has 14 residues. Germline values: CDR1 SEHNR, CDR2 FQNEAQ (reference sequence). The CDR3 sequence: CASSFTGISTEAFF. Written as DNA, the CDR3 is TGTGCCAGCAGCTTTACAGGGATAAGCACTGAAGCTTTCTTT.

In this sample, this clonotype turned up a few times. This rearrangement joins TRBV5-6 to TRBJ2-7; the match to TRBD2 covers 15 bases. Germline trimming cut 4 bases from V and 6 bases from J; bases unmatched to any gene: 14. From germline, CDR1 is SGHDT and CDR2 YYEEEE. The CDR3 length is 18 residues. CDR3 sequence (DNA): TGTGCCAGCAGCCAACCGGGCGGGACTAGCGGGGGGCCCACCGAGCAGTACTTC. It encodes CASSQPGGTSGGPTEQYF.

V gene TRBV19 combines with J gene TRBJ1-1; D is perhaps TRBD1 (6 bases). Trimming took off 2 bases at V and 6 bases at J, with 10 bases between the two ends. Germline V gives CDR1 LNHDA, CDR2 SQIVND (reference sequence). This CDR3 spans 13 amino acids. The CDR3 spells CASSIRGEAEAFF. The CDR3, as DNA: TGTGCCAGTAGTATAAGGGGGGAGGCTGAAGCTTTCTTT.

This clonotype was seen repeatedly, ten times or more. The chain links TRBV28 to TRBJ2-5; 7 bases line up with TRBD1. In germline, CDR1 is MDHEN, CDR2 SYDVKM. V lost 5 bases, J lost 5 bases, and 5 bases stayed unmatched. This CDR3 region has 13 residues. CDR3 sequence (DNA): TGTGCCAGCAGTAAGGGGGCGCGGGAGACCCAGTACTTC. The encoded protein is CASSKGARETQYF.

Notes on this clonotype: This may be a read error, as it is one base from a much larger clone. The gene calls are TRBV5-6 and TRBJ2-4, with 9 bases fitting TRBD1. This CDR3 contains 14 residues. Germline trimming cut 4 bases from V and 9 bases from J; bases unmatched to any gene: 8. Germline assignment: CDR1 SGHDT and CDR2 YYEEEE. The CDR3 here is CASSETGGETIQYF. CDR3 DNA sequence: TGTGCCAGCAGCGAGACAGGGGGGGAAACCATTCAGTACTTC.

This clonotype was seen ten or more times. The rearrangement links TRBV11-2 to TRBJ2-1; 14 bases are shared with TRBD2. In germline, CDR1 is SGHAT, CDR2 FQNNGV. The CDR3 is made up of 17 amino acids. Unmatched junction bases numbered 9, after V lost 5 bases and J lost 6 bases. CDR3 amino acids: CASSLGTSGRIINEQFF. The CDR3 DNA reads as TGTGCCAGCAGCCTCGGGACTAGCGGGAGAATTATCAATGAGCAGTTCTTC.

This clonotype was observed many times. The genes are TRBV12-3 or TRBV12-4 and TRBJ2-7; D is ambiguous. The CDR3 runs 15 residues. Trimming left V 2 bases short and J 3 bases short, with 14 bases between. The CDR3 DNA reads as TGTGCCAGCAGTTTACGGCTTCAGGCCGACTACGAGCAGTACTTC. Amino acid sequence: CASSLRLQADYEQYF.

This clonotype has a count of ten or more. The chain recombines TRBV20-1 with TRBJ1-2; the D gene is possibly TRBD1 (6 bases). The CDR3 covers 12 residues. With 6 bases removed from V and 2 bases from J, the gap between germline ends came to 10 bases. CDR1 is DFQATT, CDR2 SNEGSKA, per germline (reference sequence). This chain's CDR3 is CSAIGTNYGYTF. DNA of the CDR3: TGCAGTGCGATCGGGACAAACTATGGCTACACCTTC.

The chain joins TRBV11-2 to TRBJ1-1; D unresolved. The ends were cut back, 1 base at V and 2 bases at J, with 11 bases in the middle. CDR1 and CDR2 from the germline V gene are SGHAT and FQNNGV. The CDR3 covers 15 residues. Here the CDR3 reads CASSLAGISNTEAFF. CDR3 nucleotides: TGTGCCAGCAGCTTAGCAGGCATCTCCAACACTGAAGCTTTCTTT. The full variable domain, its missing parts supplied by reference TRBV11-2 and TRBJ1-1, is EAGVAQSPRYKIIEKRQSVAFWCNPISGHATLYWYQQILGQGPKLLIQFQNNGVVDDSQLPKDRFSAERLKGVDSTLKIQPAKLEDSAVYLCASSLAGISNTEAFFGQGTRLTVV.

This clonotype was recorded a few times. The chain joins TRBV29-1 to TRBJ2-3, with D possibly matching TRBD2 (5 bases). Germline V gene sequence: CDR1 SQVTM, CDR2 ANQGSEA. The CDR3 is made up of 16 amino acids. The germline V and J ends were trimmed by 0 bases and 1 base, with 14 bases remaining between them. CDR3 amino acids: CSVEEQLLGGTDTQYF. The CDR3 DNA sequence: TGCAGCGTTGAAGAGCAACTCCTCGGGGGCACAGATACGCAGTATTTT.

This clonotype was counted ten times or more. For the CDR3, the DNA is TGCGCCAGCAGCTTGTGGGGAGCAGGTTTCCACGAGCAGTACTTC. Translation gives CASSLWGAGFHEQYF. This chain joins TRBV5-1 and TRBJ2-7, with a tentative D call TRBD2 (5 bases). Per germline, CDR1 SGHRS and CDR2 YFSETQ. The CDR3 covers 15 residues. Trimming took 1 base from V and 5 from J, leaving 16 bases between them.

This chain uses TRBV28 with TRBJ1-6; a possible D gene is TRBD1 (6 bases). CDR1 is MDHEN, CDR2 SYDVKM, per germline. V lost 7 bases and J 8 bases, leaving 18 bases between the germline ends. CDR3 length: 15 residues. The CDR3 sequence: CASNSEGVIDSPLHF. In nucleotides, the CDR3 is TGTGCCAGCAATTCCGAGGGGGTAATTGATTCACCCCTCCACTTT.

This clonotype was seen a handful of times. The chain combines TRBV4-3 with TRBJ1-4, with a possible D match to TRBD1 (6 bases). The CDR3 spans 16 residues. Trimming stripped 0 bases from V and 5 bases from J, with 13 bases between. Germline values: CDR1 LGHNA, CDR2 YSLEER. Here the CDR3 reads CASSQEGGRGNEKLFF. As DNA, the CDR3 is TGCGCCAGCAGCCAAGAGGGAGGCAGGGGAAATGAAAAACTGTTTTTT.

This clonotype was seen only a few times. Here the CDR3 reads CASSVGGSGRSGDTQYF. DNA for the CDR3: TGTGCCAGCAGCGTAGGTGGGAGCGGGAGATCGGGAGATACGCAGTATTTT. The chain joins TRBV9 to TRBJ2-3; 8 bases line up with TRBD2. Germline V lookup: CDR1 SGDLS, CDR2 YYNGEE. This CDR3 region has 17 residues. Unmatched junction bases numbered 11, after V lost 0 bases and J lost 5 bases.

V is TRBV9 and J is TRBJ1-4; 9 bases are a match to TRBD1. This CDR3 contains 14 residues. In germline, CDR1 is SGDLS, CDR2 YYNGEE. V dropped 2 bases and J dropped 6; count of bases not matched to a gene: 2. CDR3 residues: CASSVTGGDEKLFF. CDR3 nucleotide sequence: TGTGCCAGCAGCGTCACAGGGGGCGATGAAAAACTGTTTTTT.

This clonotype came up many times. J is TRBJ1-2 and V is TRBV5-1, with a tentative D call TRBD1 (5 bases). V dropped 2 bases and J dropped 4 bases, with 9 bases sitting between them. The CDR3 covers 13 residues. Germline V gives CDR1 SGHRS, CDR2 YFSETQ. CDR3 amino acids: CASSLGVIYGYTF. CDR3 coding DNA: TGCGCCAGCAGCTTAGGGGTAATCTATGGCTACACCTTC.

This clonotype was observed many times. This chain joins TRBV28 and TRBJ2-1, with TRBD2 matching 10 bases. J was trimmed by 9 bases and V by 6 bases; bases with no gene match: 14. This CDR3 contains 16 residues. Looked up from germline, CDR1 is MDHEN and CDR2 is SYDVKM. CDR3 loop: CASSQFLAGVKVEQFF. CDR3 DNA sequence: TGTGCCAGCAGCCAGTTCCTAGCGGGAGTTAAGGTTGAGCAGTTCTTC.